This is a list of T cell receptor beta chains from one sample in a study of shared clonotypes between healthy human individuals. Assay used: immunoSEQ multiplex PCR; TCRdb lists only in-frame clones, some missing. The data show about 2 million clones, approximately 94% seen once. The sequenced material came from naive CD8+ T cells sorted from blood. The source is a man younger than 35 in good health. Both conserved end residues are part of each CDR3. D genes are given only for firm matches. Clone size is stated in some rows and not others, as once, few, many or a class when expanded.

D gene: NA
clone size: once
J gene: TRBJ2-2
V gene: TRBV9
CDR3 DNA: TGTGCCAGCAGCGTAGGTGGCAGCCACACCGGGGAGCTGTTTTTT
CDR3 protein: CASSVGGSHTGELFF

D gene: NA
clone size: NA
J gene: TRBJ1-1
V gene: TRBV10-2
CDR3 DNA: TGCGCCAGCACCCCTGGGGCTGAAGCTTTCTTT
CDR3 protein: CASTPGAEAFF

D gene: NA
clone size: NA
J gene: TRBJ2-7
V gene: TRBV10-3
CDR3 DNA: TGTGCCGTTCGCGTGGGAAAGGCCTACGAGCAGTACTTC
CDR3 protein: CAVRVGKAYEQYF

D gene: NA
clone size: NA
J gene: TRBJ2-1
V gene: TRBV5-6
CDR3 DNA: TGTGCCAGCAGCTTGGGGGAAAATGAGCAGTTCTTC
CDR3 protein: CASSLGENEQFF

D gene: TRBD1
clone size: few
J gene: TRBJ2-7
V gene: TRBV10-1
CDR3 DNA: TGCGCCAGCAGTGAGTCGACAGGGTACGAGCAGTACTTC
CDR3 protein: CASSESTGYEQYF

D gene: NA
clone size: NA
J gene: TRBJ2-5
V gene: TRBV2
CDR3 DNA: TGTGCCAGCATCCTGGGTGAGACCCAGTACTTC
CDR3 protein: CASILGETQYF

D gene: TRBD1
clone size: NA
J gene: TRBJ2-4
V gene: TRBV7-9
CDR3 DNA: TGTGCCAGCAGCTTATGGGGACAGGGACCAAACATTCAGTACTTC
CDR3 protein: CASSLWGQGPNIQYF

D gene: TRBD1
clone size: NA
J gene: TRBJ2-4
V gene: TRBV5-6
CDR3 DNA: TGTGCCAGCAGCGCCGGGACAGGGGGCATTCAGTACTTC
CDR3 protein: CASSAGTGGIQYF

D gene: TRBD1
clone size: NA
J gene: TRBJ2-7
V gene: TRBV2
CDR3 DNA: TGTGCCAGCAAGGACAGGGGGCTCTACGAGCAGTACTTC
CDR3 protein: CASKDRGLYEQYF

D gene: NA
clone size: NA
J gene: TRBJ1-3
V gene: TRBV15
CDR3 DNA: TGTGCCACCAGCAGAGATCGAGGCGCGTTATTTGGAAACACCATATATTTT
CDR3 protein: CATSRDRGALFGNTIYF

D gene: NA
clone size: NA
J gene: TRBJ1-1
V gene: TRBV6-5
CDR3 DNA: TGTGCCAGCAGTTCGATCGGGCCGAACACTGAAGCTTTCTTT
CDR3 protein: CASSSIGPNTEAFF

D gene: NA
clone size: NA
J gene: TRBJ2-1
V gene: TRBV5-6
CDR3 DNA: TGTGCCAGCAGCCGTCCTAGGAGTCCTTACAATGAGCAGTTCTTC
CDR3 protein: CASSRPRSPYNEQFF

D gene: NA
clone size: NA
J gene: TRBJ1-3
V gene: TRBV6-1
CDR3 DNA: TGTGCCAGCAGTGAGGGCAGGGTGTACGGAAACACCATATATTTT
CDR3 protein: CASSEGRVYGNTIYF

D gene: NA
clone size: NA
J gene: TRBJ2-7
V gene: TRBV4-1
CDR3 DNA: TGCGCCAGCAGCCAGGCATCCGGACCCCTGGGCGAGCAGTACTTC
CDR3 protein: CASSQASGPLGEQYF

D gene: TRBD1
clone size: once
J gene: TRBJ1-1
V gene: TRBV6-5
CDR3 DNA: TGTGCCAGCAGTTACCGACAGGGCACTGAAGCTTTCTTT
CDR3 protein: CASSYRQGTEAFF

D gene: NA
clone size: NA
J gene: TRBJ1-1
V gene: TRBV11-2
CDR3 DNA: TGTGCCAGCAGCTTAGAGACCCACACTGAAGCTTTCTTT
CDR3 protein: CASSLETHTEAFF

D gene: NA
clone size: NA
J gene: TRBJ1-3
V gene: TRBV4-1
CDR3 DNA: TGCGCCAGCAGCCAAGTAGGGGAAGGGTTCTCTGGAAACACCATATATTTT
CDR3 protein: CASSQVGEGFSGNTIYF

D gene: TRBD1
clone size: NA
J gene: TRBJ2-5
V gene: TRBV29-1
CDR3 DNA: TGCAGCGTACCGACAGGGGGCGAAGAGACCCAGTACTTC
CDR3 protein: CSVPTGGEETQYF

D gene: NA
clone size: once
J gene: TRBJ1-1
V gene: TRBV6-1
CDR3 DNA: TGTGCCAGCAGTGATTCGGACAGAGGCGACACTGAAGCTTTCTTT
CDR3 protein: CASSDSDRGDTEAFF

D gene: TRBD2
clone size: NA
J gene: TRBJ2-7
V gene: TRBV7-6
CDR3 DNA: TGTGCCAGCAGCTTACTAGCGGGAGGCTCCTACGAGCAGTACTTC
CDR3 protein: CASSLLAGGSYEQYF

D gene: NA
clone size: NA
J gene: TRBJ2-7
V gene: TRBV28
CDR3 DNA: TGTGCCAGCAGCTCCCAGACCTACGAGCAGTACTTC
CDR3 protein: CASSSQTYEQYF

D gene: NA
clone size: NA
J gene: TRBJ2-2
V gene: TRBV11-2
CDR3 DNA: NA
CDR3 protein: CASSLGQYVGELFF

D gene: NA
clone size: NA
J gene: TRBJ2-7
V gene: TRBV29-1
CDR3 DNA: TGCAGCGTTGAATCCCCGAGCTCCTACGAGCAGTACTTC
CDR3 protein: CSVESPSSYEQYF

D gene: NA
clone size: NA
J gene: TRBJ2-3
V gene: TRBV30
CDR3 DNA: TGTGCCTGGAGTGTTATAGTCCGCACAGATACGCAGTATTTT
CDR3 protein: CAWSVIVRTDTQYF

D gene: NA
clone size: NA
J gene: TRBJ2-1
V gene: TRBV2
CDR3 DNA: TGTGCCAGCAGTGACCCCGAGGGTTCCTACAATGAGCAGTTCTTC
CDR3 protein: CASSDPEGSYNEQFF

D gene: NA
clone size: NA
J gene: TRBJ2-5
V gene: TRBV15
CDR3 DNA: TGTGCCACCAGCAGTGTTGTTGAGGGCCAAGAGACCCAGTACTTC
CDR3 protein: CATSSVVEGQETQYF

D gene: TRBD1
clone size: NA
J gene: TRBJ1-1
V gene: TRBV9
CDR3 DNA: TGTGCCAGCAGCGTAGGACAGGGAGTTGATGAAGCTTTCTTT
CDR3 protein: CASSVGQGVDEAFF

D gene: NA
clone size: NA
J gene: TRBJ1-1
V gene: TRBV29-1
CDR3 DNA: TGCAGCGTTGAAGGCCTACAGGTTGAAGCTTTCTTT
CDR3 protein: CSVEGLQVEAFF

D gene: NA
clone size: NA
J gene: TRBJ2-7
V gene: TRBV27
CDR3 DNA: TGTGCCAGCAGCCCTAAAGGGCCCCCCTACGAGCAGTACTTC
CDR3 protein: CASSPKGPPYEQYF

D gene: TRBD1
clone size: NA
J gene: TRBJ2-7
V gene: TRBV29-1
CDR3 DNA: TGCAGCGTTGAAGATGGACAGGGCTCCTACGAGCAGTACTTC
CDR3 protein: CSVEDGQGSYEQYF

D gene: NA
clone size: NA
J gene: TRBJ2-7
V gene: TRBV27
CDR3 DNA: TGTGCCAGCAGTCTTACAGGAACCTACGAGCAGTACTTC
CDR3 protein: CASSLTGTYEQYF